The subject of this entry is one TCR beta chain. What it recognizes is unknown. These data are taken from a study of cytomegalovirus exposure and HLA in healthy donors. At the level of the study: In an early release, HLA-typed donors contributed roughly 85 million unique TCR sequences.

The PCR used 60 Vbeta and 13 Jbeta primers. Profiled with immunoSEQ multiplex PCR; TCRdb holds only in-frame clones, not every one. In the table there are around 150,000 clones, 80% to 90% of which are singletons. Trimming shortened V by 6 bases and J by 1 base, and 13 bases separated the two germline ends. The CDR3 runs 14 residues. Germline values: CDR1 MNHNS, CDR2 SASEGT. Study-wide results and caveats: Some public TCRs appeared in many individuals, while most sequences were rare. Across donors, presence/absence analyses took sequencing depth to be roughly uniform. As a later analysis revealed, the rate of TCR association differed by HLA locus, with DRB1 most and HLA-C fewest.

Sequencing was carried out using PBMCs. This TCR was sampled from a woman in her thirties in good health and CMV-seropositive. The genes are TRBV6-1 and TRBJ2-7; maybe TRBD1 (6 bases). In DNA, the CDR3 is TGTGCCAGCAGCCAGAGTACAGGGTCCTACGAGCAGTACTTC. Encoded protein: CASSQSTGSYEQYF.